Listed here are 5 T cell receptor beta chains from one sample, sequenced in a study of CD8 T cells in ankylosing spondylitis. TCRdb re-derived calls from the 5' RACE reads in MiXCR, one entry per CDR3 protein. The data show approximately 290,000 distinct CDR3 sequences, roughly 20% seen once. Sequences were obtained from blood, either unsorted or a sorted T cell fraction (not recorded which). The receptor source for this set is a female donor with ankylosing spondylitis or in good health (not recorded which).

This sequence joins TRBV7-2 and TRBJ2-1, with D possibly matching TRBD2 (6 bases). Deletions cut 5 bases from V and 4 bases from J, with 15 bases between. This CDR3 comprises 15 residues. Germline CDR1 and CDR2: SGHTA and FQGNSA. The CDR3 protein is CASSPPGAGYNEQFF. The CDR3 nucleotides are TGTGCCAGCAGCCCCCCGGGAGCAGGTTACAATGAGCAGTTCTTC.

The rearrangement joins TRBV20-1 to TRBJ2-7, with 7 bases identical to TRBD2. V dropped 5 bases and J dropped 1; count of bases not matched to a gene: 5. CDR1 and CDR2 from the germline V gene are DFQATT and SNEGSKA (reference sequence). The CDR3 extends over 13 amino acids. The chain's CDR3 is CSAYVGGSYEQYF. The CDR3 nucleotides read TGCAGTGCTTACGTCGGGGGGTCCTACGAGCAGTACTTC.

The chain combines TRBV7-2 with TRBJ2-5; unclear D gene. Trimming left V 5 bases short and J 5 bases short, with 9 bases between. Germline V gene lookup returns CDR1 SGHTA and CDR2 FQGNSA. The CDR3 is 12 residues long. The CDR3 DNA follows: TGTGCCAGCAGCCCCTATCGGGAGACCCAGTACTTC. Its protein product is CASSPYRETQYF.

This clonotype appeared a few times. V and J are TRBV11-2 and TRBJ2-7; 11 nucleotides line up with TRBD2. Germline assignment: CDR1 SGHAT and CDR2 FQNNGV. Germline trimming cut 1 base from V and 3 bases from J; bases unmatched to any gene: 14. The CDR3 extends over 19 amino acids. The CDR3 is CASSLGRWEKGLADYEQYF. CDR3 bases: TGTGCCAGCAGCTTAGGAAGGTGGGAAAAGGGACTAGCGGACTACGAGCAGTACTTC.

This clonotype was seen a handful of times. The chain carries TRBV5-1 and TRBJ2-5; 7 bases agree with TRBD1. Germline assignment: CDR1 SGHRS and CDR2 YFSETQ. CDR3 size: 15 residues. V shed 4 bases, J shed 1 base, and the junction held 7 bases outside the gene matches. The CDR3 spells CASSDGTVIQETQYF. The CDR3 bases are TGCGCCAGCAGCGACGGGACAGTTATCCAAGAGACCCAGTACTTC.